The present entry profiles one T cell receptor beta chain with its context. Its antigen remains unknown. These data are taken from a study of T cell responses to AZD1222 COVID-19 vaccine. The length of the CDR3 is 14 residues. Per the germline V gene, CDR1 is MNHEY and CDR2 is SMNVEV (reference sequence). Deletions cut 5 bases from V and 4 bases from J, with 12 bases between. General observations from the study: Rises in breadth and depth of Spike-specific TCRs came after two AZD1222 doses.

Profiling relied on immunoSEQ multiplex PCR, and the TCRdb table lists in-frame clones only, not all of them. The repertoire holds around 130,000 clones, with around 87% as singletons. This specimen was peripheral blood, taken 28 days after the second AZD1222 dose. J is TRBJ1-5 and V is TRBV27, with D possibly matching TRBD1 (6 bases). The receptor comes from an adult who received the AZD1222 COVID-19 vaccine. The CDR3 here is CASSVTGLNQPQHF. The CDR3 nucleotides read TGTGCCAGCAGTGTAACAGGGTTGAATCAGCCCCAGCATTTT.